Below are 5 T cell receptor beta chains sequenced from a single sample in a study of cytomegalovirus exposure and HLA in healthy donors. Assay used: immunoSEQ multiplex PCR; TCRdb lists only in-frame clones, some missing. In the table there are some 170,000 clones, just under 90% of which are singletons. Sequencing was performed on PBMCs. The receptors here all came from a man younger than 35 in good health and CMV-seropositive.

The CDR3 is CASSLTGTGGYEQYF. The DNA of the CDR3 is TGTGCCAGCAGCCTAACGGGGACAGGGGGCTACGAGCAGTACTTC. The chain has TRBV7-2 and TRBJ2-7, with 11 positions matching TRBD1. V shed 5 bases, J shed 3 bases, and the junction held 6 bases outside the gene matches. CDR3 length equals 15 residues. Germline CDR1 and CDR2: SGHTA and FQGNSA.

The chain is built from TRBV6-1 and TRBJ2-3; TRBD2 matches 15 bases. J gave up 7 bases and V 3 bases, and 11 bases lay outside the gene matches. Germline values: CDR1 MNHNS, CDR2 SASEGT. The CDR3 extends over 18 amino acids. The DNA for the CDR3 is TGTGCCAGCAGTGAGCTTCGAGGACTAGCGGGAGGGCTTCATACGCAGTATTTT. Translation gives CASSELRGLAGGLHTQYF.

V is TRBV2 and J is TRBJ2-2, with D maybe TRBD2 (6 bases). The CDR3 runs to 16 residues. Trimming removed 1 base from V and 2 bases from J, with 11 bases in between. Germline assignment: CDR1 SNHLY and CDR2 FYNNEI. The CDR3 loop is CASSEVWRGNTGELFF. Written as DNA, the CDR3 is TGTGCCAGCAGTGAAGTTTGGCGGGGAAACACCGGGGAGCTGTTTTTT.

CDR3 in amino acids: CASSPSELYEQYF. The CDR3 DNA sequence: TGCGCCAGCAGCCCCTCCGAGCTCTACGAGCAGTACTTC. The genes are TRBV5-1 and TRBJ2-7; the D is unclear. The V gene lost 4 bases and the J gene lost 3 bases, with 11 bases spanning the gap. The CDR3 is 13 amino acids. The germline gives CDR1 SGHRS, CDR2 YFSETQ.

This chain connects TRBV5-6 to TRBJ2-5, with 12 positions matching TRBD2. Germline CDR1 is SGHDT and CDR2 is YYEEEE. CDR3 size: 17 residues. J lost 1 base, V lost 1 base, and 5 bases had no gene match. CDR3 loop: CASSLTSGRPGQETQYF. The DNA of the CDR3 is TGTGCCAGCAGCTTGACTAGCGGGAGGCCGGGCCAAGAGACCCAGTACTTC.